Listed below are T cell receptor beta chains from one sample, sequenced in a study of T cell responses to AZD1222 COVID-19 vaccine. This table comes from immunoSEQ multiplex PCR, and its TCRdb copy is limited to in-frame clones, with some not included. The table lists around 60,000 clones, 90% to 95% of them singletons. Sequencing was performed on peripheral blood, taken 28 days after the second dose of the MenACWY control vaccine. These receptors were collected from an adult who received the MenACWY meningococcal vaccine as a control. Each CDR3 is given with its conserved first and last residue. The listing skips clone size in some rows; elsewhere it reads once, few, many or a size class.

v_gene | abundance | CDR3aa
TRBV5-4 | once | CASSFPGTGTLEQYF
TRBV14 | - | CASSQVGGLGEQYF
TRBV5-4 | - | CASSLDGRGGVGEKLFF
TRBV27 | - | CASRTSGGANEKLFF
TRBV5-1 | - | CASSSDDSGGYTF
TRBV9 | - | CASSVTPGPPGEQYF
TRBV19 | - | CASSLRGMNTEAFF
TRBV27 | - | CASSGQNYGYTF
TRBV7-2 | - | CASSLVSGSDEQYF
TRBV7-8 | few | CASSSRIGISYNEQFF
TRBV29-1 | - | CSVGTGELFF
TRBV11-2 | few | CASSFQGSDTQYF
TRBV29-1 | - | CSVGTDTQYF
TRBV11-3 | - | CASSLGTGVTGELFF
TRBV18 | - | CASSPTGSTSTDTQYF
TRBV6-5 | - | CASSSTDYNEQFF
TRBV19 | - | CASSISAGVSNQPQHF
TRBV27 | - | CASSLVAKSVEQYF
TRBV27 | - | CASRTHSDSSNQPQHF
TRBV10-3 | - | CAIRTGDQHGYTF
TRBV19 | - | CASSIFQANQPQHF
TRBV4-1 | once | CASSQEDYLYNEQFF
TRBV2 | - | CASSEDPGTYNEQFF
TRBV7-2 | - | CASSFTGTTNNEQFF
TRBV18 | - | CASSPPSRGKELYEQYF
TRBV5-1 | - | CASSLGGLETQYF
TRBV7-9 | - | CASSPLIGELFF
TRBV27 | - | CASSFSPDQETQYF
TRBV10-1 | - | CASSERAGAAYEQYF
TRBV27 | - | CASSLGPNTEAFF
TRBV28 | - | CASSGSYSPLHF
TRBV4-3 | - | CASSQDRGEGTEAFF
TRBV7-2 | - | CASSLVSPGSYEQYF
TRBV7-8 | - | CASSWGVGGAAGELFF
TRBV6-5 | - | CASGREEGAGNTIYF
TRBV6-5 | - | CASRATGGRYEQYF
TRBV11-2 | once | CASSLEAGSVYEQYF
TRBV11-2 | few | CASSLDRRSDEQYF
TRBV4-2 | few | CASSQDGGTGNTIYF
TRBV6-2/TRBV6-3 | - | CASSYRPGTSGRDPDTQYF
TRBV6-1 | - | CASSEAWQSHQPQHF
TRBV18 | - | CASSPTALLPNTGELFF
TRBV29-1 | - | CSVGTWGPSGNTIYF
TRBV6-5 | - | CASHGTNPYEQYF
TRBV5-4 | few | CASSSRGGEEKLFF
TRBV7-2 | once | CASSLGTGDEQFF
TRBV7-2 | - | CASSPQRSLRGAFF
TRBV2 | - | CASSEWDNEQFF
TRBV4-2 | - | CASSQELAGASEQFF
TRBV6-5 | - | CASANRGWNEKLFF
TRBV28 | - | CASRTPQGGNEQFF
TRBV13 | - | CASARGTEAFF